Here is one TCR beta chain with its context. No antigen is known for it. No much larger clone is present one base from it, and per-base qualities are unavailable. Repertoires were sampled multiple times during chemoradiotherapy, which allowed clonal expansion in the tumor microenvironment to be followed. V is shortened by 0 bases, J by 2 bases, and the region joining them spans 11 bases. CDR1 and CDR2 are drawn from the germline V gene: LGHNA, YSLEER. From its cysteine to its phenylalanine, the CDR3 spans 16 amino acids. Only the CDR3 portion is preserved as DNA: 48 bases, with reading frame beginning at the first base. The sample belongs to a study of chemoradiotherapy in HPV16-positive cancers (dated by TCRdb to the early 2020s). Regarding the study in general: Candidate HPV-specific T-cell clones and common TCR motifs were defined through functional T-cell assays on cells from a couple of HPV16-positive patients. The candidate HPV-specific TCRs and motifs were subsequently tracked in TCR repertoires obtained from 86 patients with HPV-related cancers. The study asked whether T-cell immunity against the HPV oncoproteins E6 and E7 changes during chemoradiotherapy and whether it affects survival.

The paper's findings and limits, for the study overall: The functional definition of HPV-specific T cells came from only a couple of HPV16-positive patients, and the survival association was reported for HPV16-positive patients. In HPV16-positive patients, expansion of HPV-responsive T cells during chemoradiotherapy was associated with improved recurrence-free survival. Expansion of candidate HPV-specific clones and E7-related TCR motifs was observed in the tumor microenvironment during treatment, whereas no such expansion was observed for non-HPV-specific T cells.

Libraries were made using the immunoSEQ multiplex PCR assay. Sourced from immuneACCESS, this table was stored by TCRdb with only in-frame sequences that have V and J called. A share of the clones is absent; for the studies checked, an unresolved V gene accounts for under half, and the remainder has no known explanation. A total of approximately 8,500 clones appear in this sample, about 63% of them only once. Of the sample, approximately 33% falls within the top ten clones. Specimen collection occurred from a patient who underwent chemoradiotherapy. This sequence was found in a human donor with HPV-associated anogenital cancer. The sequence links TRBV4-3 to TRBJ2-1, with TRBD2 tentatively as D gene (6 bases match). The CDR3 protein is CASSQDTSRTYNEQFF. The nucleotides are TGCGCCAGCAGCCAAGACACTAGCCGGACCTACAATGAGCAGTTCTTC.